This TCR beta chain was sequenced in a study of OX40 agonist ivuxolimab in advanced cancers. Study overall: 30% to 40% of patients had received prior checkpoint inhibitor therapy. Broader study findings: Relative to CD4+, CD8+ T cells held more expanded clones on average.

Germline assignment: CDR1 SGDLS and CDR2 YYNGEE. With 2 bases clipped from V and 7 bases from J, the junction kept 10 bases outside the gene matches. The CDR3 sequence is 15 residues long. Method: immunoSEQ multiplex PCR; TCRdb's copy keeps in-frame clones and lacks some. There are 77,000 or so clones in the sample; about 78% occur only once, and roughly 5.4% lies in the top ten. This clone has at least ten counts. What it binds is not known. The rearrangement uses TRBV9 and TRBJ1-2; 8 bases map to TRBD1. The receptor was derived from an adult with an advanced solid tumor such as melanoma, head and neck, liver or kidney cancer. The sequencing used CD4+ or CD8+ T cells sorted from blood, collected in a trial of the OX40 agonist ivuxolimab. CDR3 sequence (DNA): TGTGCCAGCAGCGTCCATGGGACAGGAGAGGGTGGCTACACCTTC. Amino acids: CASSVHGTGEGGYTF.